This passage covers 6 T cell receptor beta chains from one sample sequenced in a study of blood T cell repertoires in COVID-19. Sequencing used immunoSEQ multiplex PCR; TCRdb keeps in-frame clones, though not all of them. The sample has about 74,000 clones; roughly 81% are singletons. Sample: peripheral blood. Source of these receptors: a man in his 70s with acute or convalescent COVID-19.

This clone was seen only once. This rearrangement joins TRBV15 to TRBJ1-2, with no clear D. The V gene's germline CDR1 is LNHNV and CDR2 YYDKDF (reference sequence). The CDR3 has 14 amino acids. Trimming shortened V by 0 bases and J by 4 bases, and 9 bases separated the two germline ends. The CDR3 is CATSREVTGYGYTF. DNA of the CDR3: TGTGCCACCAGCAGAGAGGTAACGGGCTATGGCTACACCTTC.

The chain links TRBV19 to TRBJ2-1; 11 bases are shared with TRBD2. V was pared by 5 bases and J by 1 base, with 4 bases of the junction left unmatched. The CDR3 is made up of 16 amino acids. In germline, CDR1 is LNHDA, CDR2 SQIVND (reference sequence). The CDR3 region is CASSHRLAGSYNEQFF. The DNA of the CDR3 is TGTGCCAGTAGTCACCGACTAGCGGGGTCCTACAATGAGCAGTTCTTC.

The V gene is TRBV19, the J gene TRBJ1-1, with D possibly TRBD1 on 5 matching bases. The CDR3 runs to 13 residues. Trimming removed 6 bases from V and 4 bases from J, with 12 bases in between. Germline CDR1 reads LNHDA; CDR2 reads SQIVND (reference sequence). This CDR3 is CASSPRTGTEAFF. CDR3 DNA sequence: TGTGCCAGTAGCCCGAGAACAGGCACTGAAGCTTTCTTT. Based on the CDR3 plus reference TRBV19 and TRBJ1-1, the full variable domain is DGGITQSPKYLFRKEGQNVTLSCEQNLNHDAMYWYRQDPGQGLRLIYYSQIVNDFQKGDIAEGYSVSREKKESFPLTVTSAQKNPTAFYLCASSPRTGTEAFFGQGTRLTVV.

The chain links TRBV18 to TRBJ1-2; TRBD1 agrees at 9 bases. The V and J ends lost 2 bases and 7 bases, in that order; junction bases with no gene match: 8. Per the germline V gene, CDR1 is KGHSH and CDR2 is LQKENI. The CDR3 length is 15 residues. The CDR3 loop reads CASSPAEQGAVGYTF. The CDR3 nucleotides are TGTGCCAGCTCACCAGCGGAACAGGGGGCTGTTGGCTACACCTTC.

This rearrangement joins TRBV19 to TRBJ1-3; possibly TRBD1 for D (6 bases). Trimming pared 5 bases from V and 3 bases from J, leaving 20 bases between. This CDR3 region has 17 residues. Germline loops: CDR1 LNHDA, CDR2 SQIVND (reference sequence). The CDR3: CASSPTDSFALGNTIYF. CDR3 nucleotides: TGTGCCAGTAGTCCTACGGACAGTTTCGCTCTTGGAAACACCATATATTTT.

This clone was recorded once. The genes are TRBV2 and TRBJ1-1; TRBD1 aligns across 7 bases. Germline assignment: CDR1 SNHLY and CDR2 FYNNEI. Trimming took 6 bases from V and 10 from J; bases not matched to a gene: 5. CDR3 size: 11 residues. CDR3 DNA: TGTGCCAGCAGCCTCGGACAGGTAGCTTTCTTT. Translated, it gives CASSLGQVAFF.